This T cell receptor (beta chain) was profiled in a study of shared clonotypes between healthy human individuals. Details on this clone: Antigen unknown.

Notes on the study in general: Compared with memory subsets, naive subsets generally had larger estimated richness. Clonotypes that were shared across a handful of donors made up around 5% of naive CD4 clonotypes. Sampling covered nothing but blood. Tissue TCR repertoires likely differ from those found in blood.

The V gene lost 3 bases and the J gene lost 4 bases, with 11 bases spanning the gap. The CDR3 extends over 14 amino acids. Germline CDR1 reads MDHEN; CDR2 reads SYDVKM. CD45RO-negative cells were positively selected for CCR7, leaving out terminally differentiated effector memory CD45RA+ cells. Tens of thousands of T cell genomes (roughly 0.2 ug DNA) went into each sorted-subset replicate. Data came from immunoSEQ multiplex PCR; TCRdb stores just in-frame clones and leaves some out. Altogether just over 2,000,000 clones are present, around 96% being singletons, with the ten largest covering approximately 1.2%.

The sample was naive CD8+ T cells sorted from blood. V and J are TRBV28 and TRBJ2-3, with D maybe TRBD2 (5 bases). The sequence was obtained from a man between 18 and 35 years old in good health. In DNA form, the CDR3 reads TGTGCCAGCAGTTTGTCGGGGATCGCAGATACGCAGTATTTT. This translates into CASSLSGIADTQYF.